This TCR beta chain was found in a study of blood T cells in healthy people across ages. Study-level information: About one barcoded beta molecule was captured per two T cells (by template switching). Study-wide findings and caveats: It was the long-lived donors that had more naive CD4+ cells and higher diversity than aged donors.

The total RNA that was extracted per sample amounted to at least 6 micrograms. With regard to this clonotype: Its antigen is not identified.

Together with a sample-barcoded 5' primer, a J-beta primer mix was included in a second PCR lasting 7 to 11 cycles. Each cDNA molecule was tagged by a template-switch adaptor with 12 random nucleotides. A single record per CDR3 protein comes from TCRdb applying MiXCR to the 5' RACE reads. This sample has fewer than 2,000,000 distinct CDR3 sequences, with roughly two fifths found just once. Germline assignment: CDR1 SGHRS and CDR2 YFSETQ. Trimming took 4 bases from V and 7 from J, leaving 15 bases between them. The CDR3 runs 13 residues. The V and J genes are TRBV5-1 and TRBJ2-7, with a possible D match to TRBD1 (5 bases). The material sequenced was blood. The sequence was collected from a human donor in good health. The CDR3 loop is CASSSAGMREQYF. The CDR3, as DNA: TGCGCCAGCAGCAGCGCAGGGATGCGGGAGCAGTACTTC.